This T cell receptor beta chain emerged from a study of immune evolution from preneoplasia to lung adenocarcinoma. Study results and caveats: Normal lung had the highest top T cell clone frequencies. Later-stage lesions seemingly showed higher T cell density and diversity than normal lung.

The CDR3 is 14 residues long. CDR1 is SGHTA and CDR2 is FQGNSA in the germline V gene. With V trimmed by 4 bases and J by 5 bases, 7 bases remained unmatched. Repertoires were generated with immunoSEQ multiplex PCR, while TCRdb's copy carries only in-frame clones and drops some. The top ten clones hold about 20% of a sample with around 6,000 clones, about two thirds of them seen once. This clone is labeled medium-sized (0.01 to 0.1%). Its antigen is as yet unknown. Patient tissue came from resections in Japan or China, 2014–2017. Histologic diagnosis was independently verified by two lung pathologists.

This chain links TRBV7-2 with TRBJ2-5; 7 bases agree with TRBD1. The TCR sequence derives from an older person with lung adenocarcinoma. Sequences were obtained from FFPE adjacent normal lung tissue. CDR3 amino acids: CASSSQGVAETQYF. The CDR3 DNA reads TGTGCCAGCAGCTCTCAGGGGGTGGCGGAGACCCAGTACTTC.